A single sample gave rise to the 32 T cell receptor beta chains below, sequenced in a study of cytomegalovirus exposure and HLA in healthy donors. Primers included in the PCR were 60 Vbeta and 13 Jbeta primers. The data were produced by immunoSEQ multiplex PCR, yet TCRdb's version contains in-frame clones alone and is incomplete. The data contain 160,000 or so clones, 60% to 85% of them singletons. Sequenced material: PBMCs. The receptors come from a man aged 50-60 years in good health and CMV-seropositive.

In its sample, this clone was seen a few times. The CDR3 loop reads CASSFRDTIEQYF. Here the CDR3 DNA reads TGTGCCAGCAGCTTCCGGGACACTATCGAGCAGTACTTC. The chain joins TRBV7-2 to TRBJ2-5; tentative D call: TRBD1 (6 bases). The J call may not be correct, given that the DNA end is closer to TRBJ2-7. The CDR3 is 13 amino acids. The germline CDR1 and CDR2 sequences are SGHTA and FQGNSA.

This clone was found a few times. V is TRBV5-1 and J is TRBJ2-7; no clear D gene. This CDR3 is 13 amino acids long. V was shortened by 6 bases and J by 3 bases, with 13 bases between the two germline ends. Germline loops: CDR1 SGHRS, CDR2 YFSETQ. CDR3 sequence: CASTAGTSYEQYF. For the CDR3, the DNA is TGCGCCAGCACTGCTGGTACCAGCTACGAGCAGTACTTC.

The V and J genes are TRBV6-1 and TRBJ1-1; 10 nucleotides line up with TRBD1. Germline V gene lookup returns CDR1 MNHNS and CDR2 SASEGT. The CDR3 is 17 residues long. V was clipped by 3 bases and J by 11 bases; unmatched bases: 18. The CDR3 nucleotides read TGTGCCAGCAGTGACGGAAGAGGGTTGACAGGGGGCGCGGAGGCTTTCTTT. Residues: CASSDGRGLTGGAEAFF.

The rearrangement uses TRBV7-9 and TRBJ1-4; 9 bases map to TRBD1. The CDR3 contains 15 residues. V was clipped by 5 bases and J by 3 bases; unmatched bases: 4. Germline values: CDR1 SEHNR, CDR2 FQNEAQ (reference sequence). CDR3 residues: CASSPWTGANEKLFF. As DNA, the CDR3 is TGTGCCAGCAGCCCGTGGACAGGGGCTAATGAAAAACTGTTTTTT.

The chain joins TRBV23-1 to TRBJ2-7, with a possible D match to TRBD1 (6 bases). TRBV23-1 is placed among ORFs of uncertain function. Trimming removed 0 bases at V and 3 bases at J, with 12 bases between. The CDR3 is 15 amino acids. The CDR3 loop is CASSQSRTANYEQYF. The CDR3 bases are TGCGCCAGCAGTCAATCTAGGACAGCGAACTACGAGCAGTACTTC.

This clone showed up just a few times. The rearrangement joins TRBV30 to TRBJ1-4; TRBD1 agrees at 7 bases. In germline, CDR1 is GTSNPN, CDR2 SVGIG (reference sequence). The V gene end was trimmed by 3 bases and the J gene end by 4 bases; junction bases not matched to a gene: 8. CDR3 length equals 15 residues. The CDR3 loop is CAWSPGSGGNEKLFF. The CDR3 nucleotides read TGTGCCTGGAGCCCAGGTTCAGGGGGTAATGAAAAACTGTTTTTT.

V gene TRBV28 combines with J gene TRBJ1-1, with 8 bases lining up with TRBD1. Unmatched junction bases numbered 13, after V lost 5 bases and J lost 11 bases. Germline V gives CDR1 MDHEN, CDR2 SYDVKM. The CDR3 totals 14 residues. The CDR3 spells CASSPPRGQGWAFF. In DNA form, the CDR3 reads TGTGCCAGCAGTCCACCGCGTGGACAGGGATGGGCTTTCTTT.

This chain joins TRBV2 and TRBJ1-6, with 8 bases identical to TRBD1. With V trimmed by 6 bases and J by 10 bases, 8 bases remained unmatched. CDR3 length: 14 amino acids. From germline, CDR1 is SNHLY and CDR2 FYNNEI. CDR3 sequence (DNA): TGTGCCAGCAGGGGCGACAGGGGTTACTCACCCCTCCACTTT. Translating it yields CASRGDRGYSPLHF. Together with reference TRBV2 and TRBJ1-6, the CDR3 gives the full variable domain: EPEVTQTPSHQVTQMGQEVILRCVPISNHLYFYWYRQILGQKVEFLVSFYNNEISEKSEIFDDQFSVERPDGSNFTLKIRSTKLEDSAMYFCASRGDRGYSPLHFGNGTRLTVT.

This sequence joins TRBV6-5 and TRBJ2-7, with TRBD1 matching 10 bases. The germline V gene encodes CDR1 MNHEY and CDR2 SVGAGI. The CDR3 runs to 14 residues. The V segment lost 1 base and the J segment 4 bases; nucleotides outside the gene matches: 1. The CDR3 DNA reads TGTGCCAGCAGTTACTGGACAGGGGGGTACGAGCAGTACTTC. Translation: CASSYWTGGYEQYF.

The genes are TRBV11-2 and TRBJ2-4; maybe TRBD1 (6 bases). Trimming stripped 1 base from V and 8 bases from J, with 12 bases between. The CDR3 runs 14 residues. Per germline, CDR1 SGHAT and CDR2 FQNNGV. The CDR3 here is CASSLGPGDHIQYF. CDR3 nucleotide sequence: TGTGCCAGCAGCTTAGGCCCAGGGGATCACATTCAGTACTTC.

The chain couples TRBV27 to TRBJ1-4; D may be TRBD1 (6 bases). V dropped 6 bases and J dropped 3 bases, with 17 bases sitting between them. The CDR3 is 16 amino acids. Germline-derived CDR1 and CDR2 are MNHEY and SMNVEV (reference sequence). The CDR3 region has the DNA TGTGCCAGCAGCCAATTCGGACAGCTACCTAATGAAAAACTGTTTTTT. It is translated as CASSQFGQLPNEKLFF.

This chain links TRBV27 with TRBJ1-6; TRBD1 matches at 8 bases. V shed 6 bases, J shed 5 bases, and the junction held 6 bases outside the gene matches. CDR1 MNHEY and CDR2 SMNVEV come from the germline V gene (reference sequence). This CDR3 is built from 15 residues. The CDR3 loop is CASRPDRVNNSPLHF. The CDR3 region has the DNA TGTGCCAGCAGGCCGGACAGGGTGAATAATTCACCCCTCCACTTT.

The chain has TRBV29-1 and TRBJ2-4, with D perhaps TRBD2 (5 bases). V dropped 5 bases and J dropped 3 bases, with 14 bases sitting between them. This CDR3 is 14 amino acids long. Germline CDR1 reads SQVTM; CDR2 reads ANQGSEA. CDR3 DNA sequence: TGCAGCGTTAGAGGGATGTATGGCAAAAACATTCAGTACTTC. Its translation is CSVRGMYGKNIQYF.

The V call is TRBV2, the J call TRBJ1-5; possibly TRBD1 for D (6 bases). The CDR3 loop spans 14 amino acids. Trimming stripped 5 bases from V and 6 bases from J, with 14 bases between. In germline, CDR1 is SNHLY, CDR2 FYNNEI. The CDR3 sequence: CASSSRGGRQPQHF. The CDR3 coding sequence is TGTGCCAGCAGTTCCCGGGGGGGCCGTCAGCCCCAGCATTTT.

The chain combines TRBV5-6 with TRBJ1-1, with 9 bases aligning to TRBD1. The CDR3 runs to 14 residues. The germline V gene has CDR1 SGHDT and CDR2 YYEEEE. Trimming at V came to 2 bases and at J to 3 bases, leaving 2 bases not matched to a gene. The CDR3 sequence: CASSLQGAHTEAFF. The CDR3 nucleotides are TGTGCCAGCAGCTTACAGGGGGCGCACACTGAAGCTTTCTTT.

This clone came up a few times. The CDR3 here is CASSLVALAGGGGEQYF. CDR3 DNA: TGTGCCAGCAGCTTAGTAGCGCTAGCGGGGGGCGGTGGCGAGCAGTACTTC. The rearrangement uses TRBV7-2 and TRBJ2-7; 11 nucleotides align to TRBD2. Germline CDR1 and CDR2: SGHTA and FQGNSA. The length of the CDR3 is 17 residues. V was pared by 1 base and J by 6 bases, with 11 bases of the junction left unmatched.

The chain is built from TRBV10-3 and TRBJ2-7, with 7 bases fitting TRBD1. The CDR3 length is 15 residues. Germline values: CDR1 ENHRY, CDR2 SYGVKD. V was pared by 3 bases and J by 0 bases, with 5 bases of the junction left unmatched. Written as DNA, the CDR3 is TGTGCCATCAGTGACGGACAGGTCAGCTCCTACGAGCAGTACTTC. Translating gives CAISDGQVSSYEQYF.

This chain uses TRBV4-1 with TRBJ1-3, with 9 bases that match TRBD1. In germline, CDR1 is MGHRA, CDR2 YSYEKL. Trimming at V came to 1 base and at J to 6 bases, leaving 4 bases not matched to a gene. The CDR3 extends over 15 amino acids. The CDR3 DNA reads TGCGCCAGCAGCCAAGGGGACAGGGTTGAAAACACCATATATTTT. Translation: CASSQGDRVENTIYF.

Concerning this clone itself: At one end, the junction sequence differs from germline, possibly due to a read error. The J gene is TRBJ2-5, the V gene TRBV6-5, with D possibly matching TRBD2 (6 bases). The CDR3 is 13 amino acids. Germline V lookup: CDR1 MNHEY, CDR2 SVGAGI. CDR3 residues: CASSEAGGQVRNF. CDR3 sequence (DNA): TGTGCCAGCAGTGAAGCGGGCGGGCAAGTCCGGAACTTC.

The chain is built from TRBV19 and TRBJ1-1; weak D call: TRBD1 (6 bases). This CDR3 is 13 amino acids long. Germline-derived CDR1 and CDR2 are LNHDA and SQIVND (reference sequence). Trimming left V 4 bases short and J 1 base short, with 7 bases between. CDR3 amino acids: CASSKGENTEAFF. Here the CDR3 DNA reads TGTGCCAGTAGTAAGGGGGAGAACACTGAAGCTTTCTTT.

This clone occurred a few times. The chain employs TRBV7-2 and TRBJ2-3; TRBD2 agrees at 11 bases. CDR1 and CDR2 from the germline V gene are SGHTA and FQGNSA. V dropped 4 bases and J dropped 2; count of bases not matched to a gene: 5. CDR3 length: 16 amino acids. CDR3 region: CASSSGLAGPTDTQYF. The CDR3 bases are TGTGCCAGCAGCTCCGGACTAGCGGGTCCCACAGATACGCAGTATTTT.

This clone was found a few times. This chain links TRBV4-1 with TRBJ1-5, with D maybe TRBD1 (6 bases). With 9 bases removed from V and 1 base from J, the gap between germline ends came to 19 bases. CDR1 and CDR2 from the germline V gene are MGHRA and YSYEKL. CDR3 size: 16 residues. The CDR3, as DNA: TGCGCCAGAAGAGGGCGAACAGGGAAAAGCAATCAGCCCCAGCATTTT. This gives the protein CARRGRTGKSNQPQHF.

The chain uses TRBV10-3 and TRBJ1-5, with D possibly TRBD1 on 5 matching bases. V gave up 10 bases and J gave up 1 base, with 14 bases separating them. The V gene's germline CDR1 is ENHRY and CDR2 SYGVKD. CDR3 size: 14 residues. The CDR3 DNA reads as TGTGCCAGCTGGGGGGGTATCAGCAATCAGCCCCAGCATTTT. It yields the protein CASWGGISNQPQHF.

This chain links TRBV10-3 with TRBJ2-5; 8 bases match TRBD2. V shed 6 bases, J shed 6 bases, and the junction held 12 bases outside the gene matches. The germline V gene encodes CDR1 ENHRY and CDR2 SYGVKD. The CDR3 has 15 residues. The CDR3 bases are TGTGCCATCAGGTCGGAGGTAGCGGGGTTCCAGACCCAGTACTTC. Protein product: CAIRSEVAGFQTQYF.

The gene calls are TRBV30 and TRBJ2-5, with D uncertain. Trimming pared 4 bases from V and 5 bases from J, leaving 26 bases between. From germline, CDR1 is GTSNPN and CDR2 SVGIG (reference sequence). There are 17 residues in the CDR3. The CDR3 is CAWISSGDILSGETQYF. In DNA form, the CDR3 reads TGTGCCTGGATTTCCTCCGGAGATATACTATCCGGCGAGACCCAGTACTTC.

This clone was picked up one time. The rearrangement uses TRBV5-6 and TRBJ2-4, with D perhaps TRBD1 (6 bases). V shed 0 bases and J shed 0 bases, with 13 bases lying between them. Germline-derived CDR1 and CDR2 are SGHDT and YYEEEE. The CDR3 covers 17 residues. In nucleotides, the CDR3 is TGTGCCAGCAGCTTGGATCTGGACAGACTAGCCAAAAACATTCAGTACTTC. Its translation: CASSLDLDRLAKNIQYF.

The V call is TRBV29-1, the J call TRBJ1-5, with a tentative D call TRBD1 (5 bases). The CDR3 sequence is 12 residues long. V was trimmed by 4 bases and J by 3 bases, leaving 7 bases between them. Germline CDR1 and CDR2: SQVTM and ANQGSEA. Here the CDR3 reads CSVGGVNQPQHF. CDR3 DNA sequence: TGCAGCGTTGGGGGGGTCAATCAGCCCCAGCATTTT.

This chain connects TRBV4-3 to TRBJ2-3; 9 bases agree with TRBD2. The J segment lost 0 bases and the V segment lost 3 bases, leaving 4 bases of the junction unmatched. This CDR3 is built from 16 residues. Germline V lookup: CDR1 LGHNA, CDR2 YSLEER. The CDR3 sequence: CASSHEAGGSTDTQYF. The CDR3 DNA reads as TGCGCCAGCAGCCACGAAGCGGGGGGAAGCACAGATACGCAGTATTTT.

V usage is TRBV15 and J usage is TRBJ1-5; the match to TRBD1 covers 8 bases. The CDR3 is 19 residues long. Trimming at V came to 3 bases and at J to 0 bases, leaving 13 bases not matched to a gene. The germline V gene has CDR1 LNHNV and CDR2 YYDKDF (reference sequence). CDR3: CATSSRQGMNPISNQPQHF. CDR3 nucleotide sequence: TGTGCCACCAGCAGCAGACAGGGGATGAACCCGATTAGCAATCAGCCCCAGCATTTT.

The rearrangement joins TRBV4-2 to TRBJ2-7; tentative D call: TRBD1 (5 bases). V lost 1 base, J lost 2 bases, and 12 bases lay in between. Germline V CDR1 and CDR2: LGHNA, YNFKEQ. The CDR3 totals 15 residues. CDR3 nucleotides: TGTGCCAGCAGCCAAGGTTTAACAGGCACCTACGAGCAGTACTTC. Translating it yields CASSQGLTGTYEQYF.

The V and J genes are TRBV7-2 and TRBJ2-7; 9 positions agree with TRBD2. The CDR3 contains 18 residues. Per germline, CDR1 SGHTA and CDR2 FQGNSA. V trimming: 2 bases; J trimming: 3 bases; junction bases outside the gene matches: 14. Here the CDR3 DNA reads TGTGCCAGCAGCTTATTAAGTGGGCTAGCGGGGCAGAACTACGAGCAGTACTTC. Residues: CASSLLSGLAGQNYEQYF.

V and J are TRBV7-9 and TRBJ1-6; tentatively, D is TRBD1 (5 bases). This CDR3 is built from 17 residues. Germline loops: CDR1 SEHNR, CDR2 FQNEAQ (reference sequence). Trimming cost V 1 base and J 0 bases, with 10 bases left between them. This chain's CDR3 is CASSLVGLNSYNSPLHF. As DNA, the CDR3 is TGTGCCAGCAGCTTAGTGGGGCTCAACTCCTATAATTCACCCCTCCACTTT.